Sequencing of this TCR beta chain was carried out in a study of blood T cell repertoires in COVID-19. Overall study: PBMCs, B-cell-depleted T cells, or T cells provided the cDNA or gDNA that made up the material.

The V and J ends lost 7 bases and 4 bases, in that order; junction bases with no gene match: 8. Germline lookup yields CDR1 KGHDR and CDR2 SFDVKD. The CDR3 covers 15 residues. Here immunoSEQ multiplex PCR was the method, and the copy in TCRdb shows in-frame clones only, minus some. The data contain 200,000 to 250,000 clones, roughly 79% of them singletons. In this sample, this clone turned up a few times. The V and J genes are TRBV24-1 and TRBJ1-1, with 10 nucleotides matching TRBD1. The specimen was peripheral blood. This clonotype originated in a woman older than 75 with acute or convalescent COVID-19. The CDR3 DNA sequence: TGTGCCACCAGAGGGGAACGACAGGGGGCCACTGAAGCTTTCTTT. Translation: CATRGERQGATEAFF.